Below are 23 T cell receptor beta chains sequenced from a single sample in a study of OX40 agonist ivuxolimab in advanced cancers. The data were produced by immunoSEQ multiplex PCR, yet TCRdb's version contains in-frame clones alone and is incomplete. The data contain about 53,000 clones, less than 85% of them singletons. The sequenced sample was CD4+ or CD8+ T cells sorted from blood, obtained in a trial of the OX40 agonist ivuxolimab. All receptors come from an adult with an advanced solid tumor such as melanoma, head and neck, liver or kidney cancer.

The rearrangement uses TRBV19 and TRBJ1-6; D is unclear. The CDR3 totals 13 residues. The V end lost 10 bases, the J end lost 3 bases, and 10 bases lay between the germline ends. The germline V gene encodes CDR1 LNHDA and CDR2 SQIVND (reference sequence). Here the CDR3 DNA reads TGTGCCACCCATCCGGACTATAATTCACCCCTCCACTTT. Translation gives CATHPDYNSPLHF.

This sequence joins TRBV5-8 and TRBJ2-7; D is unclear. Germline lookup yields CDR1 SGHTS and CDR2 YDEGEE. Trimming removed 2 bases at V and 6 bases at J, with 12 bases between. The length of the CDR3 is 13 residues. CDR3 residues: CASSFHLGAEQYF. The CDR3, as DNA: TGTGCCAGCAGCTTCCACCTGGGTGCCGAGCAGTACTTC.

The J gene is TRBJ2-7, the V gene TRBV28, with D tentatively TRBD1 (6 bases). Deletions cut 6 bases from V and 5 bases from J, with 14 bases between. The V gene's germline CDR1 is MDHEN and CDR2 SYDVKM. The length of the CDR3 is 13 residues. DNA of the CDR3: TGTGCCAGCAGGTCTCAGGGGAACCACGAGCAGTACTTC. It translates to CASRSQGNHEQYF.

This clone was counted a single time. The chain uses TRBV27 and TRBJ1-6; possibly TRBD1 for D (5 bases). CDR1 MNHEY and CDR2 SMNVEV come from the germline V gene (reference sequence). The CDR3 runs 13 residues. Deletions cut 7 bases from V and 12 bases from J, with 16 bases between. The CDR3 DNA sequence: TGTGCCAGCACCAGTTTGGGGGTTATACCCCTCCACTTT. It specifies CASTSLGVIPLHF.

The V call is TRBV6-1, the J call TRBJ1-6; 9 bases fit TRBD1. CDR3 size: 14 residues. Germline V gene data show CDR1 as MNHNS and CDR2 as SASEGT. Germline trimming cut 4 bases from V and 10 bases from J; bases unmatched to any gene: 5. Written as DNA, the CDR3 is TGTGCCAGCAGTGGGACAGGGGATATCTCACCCCTCCACTTT. Protein: CASSGTGDISPLHF.

The CDR3, as DNA: TGTGCCAGCAGATCCTATGGCTACACCTTC. As protein: CASRSYGYTF. The chain uses TRBV6-5 and TRBJ1-2; no firm D call. The CDR3 runs 10 residues. Trimming cost V 6 bases and J 4 bases, with 3 bases left between them. CDR1 is MNHEY and CDR2 is SVGAGI in the germline V gene.

CDR3 in amino acids: CATSRPTTGAEKLFF. In DNA form, the CDR3 reads TGTGCCACCAGCAGACCGACGACAGGCGCGGAAAAACTGTTTTTT. V usage is TRBV15 and J usage is TRBJ1-4, with D perhaps TRBD1 (6 bases). This CDR3 spans 15 amino acids. Germline values: CDR1 LNHNV, CDR2 YYDKDF (reference sequence). V lost 2 bases to trimming and J lost 8 bases, with 15 bases between them.

The V and J genes are TRBV5-5 and TRBJ1-1; D is unclear. Trimming removed 3 bases at V and 1 base at J, with 7 bases between. The CDR3 runs to 13 residues. From germline, CDR1 is SGHKS and CDR2 YYEKEE (reference sequence). Written as DNA, the CDR3 is TGTGCCAGCAGCTCTACACCGAACACTGAAGCTTTCTTT. This codes for CASSSTPNTEAFF.

V and J are TRBV15 and TRBJ2-1; 9 bases line up with TRBD2. This CDR3 contains 15 residues. Germline CDR1 reads LNHNV; CDR2 reads YYDKDF (reference sequence). The V segment lost 1 base and the J segment 7 bases; nucleotides outside the gene matches: 5. This CDR3 reads CATSRAGTSRNEQFF. DNA of the CDR3: TGTGCCACCAGCAGAGCAGGGACTAGCAGAAATGAGCAGTTCTTC.

The CDR3 DNA reads TGCAGCGGGGGGACTCTCGATGGCAATGAGCAGTTCTTC. Its protein is CSGGTLDGNEQFF. The chain is built from TRBV29-1 and TRBJ2-1, with D tentatively TRBD2 (6 bases). This CDR3 comprises 13 residues. Germline V gene sequence: CDR1 SQVTM, CDR2 ANQGSEA. V gave up 7 bases and J gave up 6 bases, with 16 bases separating them.

The rearrangement uses TRBV7-2 and TRBJ2-2; possibly TRBD2 for D (6 bases). Germline values: CDR1 SGHTA, CDR2 FQGNSA. The V end lost 5 bases, the J end lost 4 bases, and 11 bases lay between the germline ends. The CDR3 covers 14 residues. CDR3 sequence reads: CASSNRRGTGELFF. The DNA of the CDR3 is TGTGCCAGCAGCAACCGGCGGGGCACCGGGGAGCTGTTTTTT.

This chain joins TRBV6-5 and TRBJ2-2, with TRBD1 matching over 7 bases. The germline V gene encodes CDR1 MNHEY and CDR2 SVGAGI. The CDR3 loop spans 15 amino acids. V lost 4 bases to trimming and J lost 4 bases; unmatched junction nucleotides: 6. The chain's CDR3 is CASSFRQGATGELFF. The CDR3 DNA reads as TGTGCCAGCAGTTTTCGACAGGGTGCCACCGGGGAGCTGTTTTTT.

In its sample, this clone was seen once. V is TRBV30 and J is TRBJ1-1; D perhaps matches TRBD1 (6 bases). This CDR3 contains 14 residues. Looked up from germline, CDR1 is GTSNPN and CDR2 is SVGIG (reference sequence). V lost 2 bases, J lost 1 base, and 11 bases lay in between. As DNA, the CDR3 is TGTGCCTGGAGTCCGGGACACCCGAACACTGAAGCTTTCTTT. This codes for CAWSPGHPNTEAFF.

This sequence joins TRBV19 and TRBJ2-1, with D perhaps being TRBD1 or TRBD2 (5 bases each). The CDR3 runs to 14 residues. Germline V gene lookup returns CDR1 LNHDA and CDR2 SQIVND (reference sequence). Trimming pared 10 bases from V and 7 bases from J, leaving 20 bases between. The CDR3: CATGSRVRRNEQFF. For the CDR3, the DNA is TGTGCCACAGGGAGCCGGGTCAGGCGAAATGAGCAGTTCTTC.

The V and J genes are TRBV9 and TRBJ1-1; tentative D call: TRBD1 (5 bases). The CDR3 runs to 15 residues. Germline V CDR1 and CDR2: SGDLS, YYNGEE. Between the trimmed V and J ends, which lost 0 bases and 0 bases, there was a span of 9 bases. The CDR3 nucleotides are TGTGCCAGCAGCGTAGTTCAGGGTGTGAACACTGAAGCTTTCTTT. Protein sequence: CASSVVQGVNTEAFF.

The chain employs TRBV7-8 and TRBJ2-2, with D hard to call. Germline-derived CDR1 and CDR2 are SGHVS and FQNEAQ. The V gene lost 1 base and the J gene lost 5 bases, with 8 bases spanning the gap. This CDR3 region has 14 residues. The CDR3 sequence is CASSLVVQTGELFF. The CDR3 nucleotides read TGTGCCAGCAGCTTAGTGGTTCAGACCGGGGAGCTGTTTTTT.

The chain has TRBV29-1 and TRBJ2-5, with a possible D match to TRBD1 (5 bases). The CDR3 covers 13 residues. Germline V gene lookup returns CDR1 SQVTM and CDR2 ANQGSEA. V was shortened by 0 bases and J by 9 bases, with 14 bases between the two germline ends. The CDR3 nucleotides read TGCAGCGTTGAAGATCTAGGCGCCAGGGCCCAGTACTTC. Translated, it gives CSVEDLGARAQYF.

The V and J genes are TRBV5-1 and TRBJ2-7; the D gene is possibly TRBD2 (6 bases). Trimming cost V 0 bases and J 6 bases, with 10 bases left between them. The CDR3 has 13 residues. The V gene's germline CDR1 is SGHRS and CDR2 YFSETQ. CDR3 residues: CASSLETRGEQYF. CDR3 nucleotide sequence: TGCGCCAGCAGCTTGGAGACTAGAGGCGAGCAGTACTTC.

The chain links TRBV5-6 to TRBJ2-7; D is perhaps TRBD1 or TRBD2 (5 bases each). Trimming removed 0 bases from V and 6 bases from J, with 16 bases in between. Germline V gene lookup returns CDR1 SGHDT and CDR2 YYEEEE. The CDR3 is made up of 15 amino acids. As DNA, the CDR3 is TGTGCCAGCAGCTTGGGTGTTAGCGCCAGGGTCGAGCAGTACTTC. This translates into CASSLGVSARVEQYF.

The chain links TRBV6-5 to TRBJ1-1, with a weak D call TRBD1 (5 bases). Trimming cost V 5 bases and J 1 base, with 11 bases left between them. This CDR3 contains 14 residues. The germline CDR1 and CDR2 sequences are MNHEY and SVGAGI. The CDR3 sequence is CASSVLGGNTEAFF. In DNA form, the CDR3 reads TGTGCCAGCAGTGTGCTGGGGGGGAACACTGAAGCTTTCTTT.

The chain combines TRBV6-1 with TRBJ1-2, with a tentative D call TRBD1 (5 bases). The V gene lost 6 bases and the J gene lost 4 bases, with 18 bases spanning the gap. The CDR3 spans 15 residues. CDR1 and CDR2 (germline): MNHNS, SASEGT. Here the CDR3 DNA reads TGTGCCAGCAGCGTACATACAGGCACTGCCTATGGCTACACCTTC. It codes for CASSVHTGTAYGYTF.

CDR3 nucleotides: TGCAGCGTTGGTTTCAGCTACTACGAGCAGTACTTC. This encodes CSVGFSYYEQYF. This chain connects TRBV29-1 to TRBJ2-7; D uncertain. The CDR3 loop spans 12 amino acids. Germline-derived CDR1 and CDR2 are SQVTM and ANQGSEA. V lost 4 bases, J lost 3 bases, and 10 bases lay in between.

The chain uses TRBV6-1 and TRBJ1-5, with D unclear. The CDR3 contains 15 residues. The germline CDR1 and CDR2 sequences are MNHNS and SASEGT. V dropped 1 base and J dropped 7 bases, with 14 bases sitting between them. CDR3 in DNA: TGTGCCAGCAGTGAAGGAGCCGGGCGAAGACAGCCCCAGCATTTT. Amino acids: CASSEGAGRRQPQHF.